A single sample is the source of the 15 T cell receptor beta chains below, sequenced in a study of beta chain features in type 1 diabetes. These receptors lack a known antigen. What was sequenced were expressed TCRB transcripts, since all of the isolated RNA had been reverse transcribed. Some clones are missing from TCRdb's copy, which holds only in-frame ones; the method was immunoSEQ multiplex PCR. The repertoire holds some 360,000 clones, with roughly 9.8% as singletons. Study results and caveats: Patients with Type 1 diabetes showed moderately but significantly shorter TCRB CDR3s in all four CD4+ subsets.

Sequences were obtained from central memory CD4+ T cells from blood. Source of these receptors: a man aged 25-45 years with type 1 diabetes.

This clone showed up just a few times. This chain's CDR3 is CASRKAGGETQYF. DNA of the CDR3: TGCGCCAGCAGGAAAGCGGGAGGGGAGACCCAGTACTTC. The chain couples TRBV5-1 to TRBJ2-5; TRBD2 matches at 10 bases. This CDR3 contains 13 residues. CDR1 is SGHRS, CDR2 YFSETQ, per germline. The J segment lost 5 bases and the V segment lost 5 bases, leaving 3 bases of the junction unmatched.

There are a few counts of this clone. This rearrangement joins TRBV2 to TRBJ2-6, with 9 bases matching TRBD1. This CDR3 spans 18 amino acids. Germline V gene lookup returns CDR1 SNHLY and CDR2 FYNNEI. V dropped 6 bases and J dropped 0; count of bases not matched to a gene: 9. In DNA, the CDR3 is TGTGCCAGCAGCCTCATTCGGGGACAGGGCTCTGGGGCCAACGTCCTGACTTTC. Residues: CASSLIRGQGSGANVLTF.

This chain joins TRBV9 and TRBJ2-7; 7 nucleotides agree with TRBD2. Trimming removed 4 bases from V and 6 bases from J; junction bases left unmatched: 13. Germline V lookup: CDR1 SGDLS, CDR2 YYNGEE. This CDR3 is built from 15 residues. The chain's CDR3 is CASSPLGGVGAEQYF. The CDR3 DNA sequence: TGTGCCAGCAGCCCCCTTGGGGGGGTTGGCGCCGAGCAGTACTTC.

The rearrangement uses TRBV30 and TRBJ1-2; D remains unclear. The CDR3 is made up of 12 amino acids. Germline CDR1 reads GTSNPN; CDR2 reads SVGIG (reference sequence). V was cut by 3 bases and J by 11 bases, with 16 bases left in between. The CDR3: CAWRPFPPGYTF. Here the CDR3 DNA reads TGTGCCTGGAGGCCATTTCCGCCGGGGTACACCTTC. The variable domain in full, completed from reference TRBV30 and TRBJ1-2, reads SQTIHQWPATLVQPVGSPLSLECTVEGTSNPNLYWYRQAAGRGLQLLFYSVGIGQISSEVPQNLSASRPQDRQFILSSKKLLLSDSGFYLCAWRPFPPGYTFGSGTRLTVV.

The rearrangement joins TRBV28 to TRBJ1-2; D may be TRBD1 (6 bases). CDR1 MDHEN and CDR2 SYDVKM come from the germline V gene. The CDR3 runs to 10 residues. The V gene lost 6 bases and the J gene lost 7 bases, with 6 bases spanning the gap. CDR3 coding DNA: TGTGCCAGCAGCAGGGGTGGCTACACCTTC. Encoded protein: CASSRGGYTF.

The J gene is TRBJ2-2, the V gene TRBV29-1; D unclear. Trimming left V 3 bases short and J 2 bases short, with 7 bases between. Germline V gene sequence: CDR1 SQVTM, CDR2 ANQGSEA. The CDR3 sequence is 13 residues long. The CDR3 nucleotides are TGCAGCGTTGACCTCAGAAACACCGGGGAGCTGTTTTTT. Protein product: CSVDLRNTGELFF.

This chain links TRBV6-1 with TRBJ2-7; D perhaps matches TRBD2 (5 bases). Looked up from germline, CDR1 is MNHNS and CDR2 is SASEGT. The CDR3 totals 15 residues. V was trimmed by 5 bases and J by 0 bases, leaving 14 bases between them. The CDR3 DNA follows: TGTGCCAGCAGTAAAAGCCGACTATCCTCCTACGAGCAGTACTTC. Translated, it gives CASSKSRLSSYEQYF.

The V and J genes are TRBV6-6 and TRBJ1-1; 7 bases are shared with TRBD1. J gave up 2 bases and V 3 bases, and 3 bases lay outside the gene matches. From germline, CDR1 is MNHNY and CDR2 SVGAGI (reference sequence). The CDR3 runs 14 residues. CDR3 DNA sequence: TGTGCCAGCAGTTATAGGGGGCTTAACACTGAAGCTTTCTTT. Translation: CASSYRGLNTEAFF.

This clone was recorded a few times. The V gene is TRBV2, the J gene TRBJ1-5; 9 bases map to TRBD1. This CDR3 has 15 amino acids. The ends lost 7 bases at V and 2 bases at J; junction bases unmatched: 6. Germline CDR1 and CDR2: SNHLY and FYNNEI. DNA for the CDR3: TGTGCCAGCACCCGACAGGGGGTGGGCAATCAGCCCCAGCATTTT. It specifies CASTRQGVGNQPQHF.

The rearrangement uses TRBV5-4 and TRBJ2-3, with TRBD2 matching 12 bases. Trimming cost V 4 bases and J 4 bases; bases outside gene matches: 4. Germline loops: CDR1 SGHNT, CDR2 YYREEE (reference sequence). This CDR3 comprises 15 residues. The DNA of the CDR3 is TGTGCCAGCAGCCCAACTAGCGGGAGGCCAGATACGCAGTATTTT. Its translation: CASSPTSGRPDTQYF.

V is TRBV19 and J is TRBJ2-7, with D maybe TRBD1 (6 bases). The germline V gene has CDR1 LNHDA and CDR2 SQIVND (reference sequence). V was trimmed by 6 bases and J by 2 bases, leaving 17 bases between them. The CDR3 sequence is 15 residues long. This CDR3 reads CASRTTGTRPYEQYF. The CDR3 DNA reads as TGTGCCAGTAGAACGACCGGGACAAGGCCCTACGAGCAGTACTTC.

This clone was counted many times. The J gene is TRBJ2-7, the V gene TRBV27; 8 bases are shared with TRBD1. V was pared by 5 bases and J by 6 bases, with 12 bases of the junction left unmatched. Germline CDR1 is MNHEY and CDR2 is SMNVEV (reference sequence). CDR3 length equals 15 residues. In DNA, the CDR3 is TGTGCCAGCAGTGGAGGGGACAGGTTAAAAGGCGAGCAGTACTTC. It encodes CASSGGDRLKGEQYF.

This clone was counted only a few times. This chain uses TRBV10-3 with TRBJ2-3; 7 bases align to TRBD2. The CDR3 spans 11 residues. Trimming at V came to 4 bases and at J to 8 bases, leaving 0 bases not matched to a gene. Per germline, CDR1 ENHRY and CDR2 SYGVKD. The CDR3 region is CAISGEGTQYF. Here the CDR3 DNA reads TGTGCCATCAGTGGGGAGGGTACGCAGTATTTT.

V usage is TRBV4-1 and J usage is TRBJ2-1; either TRBD1 or TRBD2 may supply D (6 bases each). This CDR3 is 12 amino acids long. CDR1 is MGHRA, CDR2 YSYEKL, per germline. Trimming cost V 5 bases and J 8 bases, with 10 bases left between them. CDR3 amino acids: CASSKGGDEQFF. The DNA of the CDR3 is TGCGCCAGCAGCAAGGGGGGCGATGAGCAGTTCTTC.

This clone was seen repeatedly, ten times or more. The V call is TRBV5-6, the J call TRBJ2-1, with 10 bases aligning to TRBD2. This CDR3 has 15 residues. Per the germline V gene, CDR1 is SGHDT and CDR2 is YYEEEE. J gave up 7 bases and V 6 bases, and 10 bases lay outside the gene matches. In DNA, the CDR3 is TGTGCCAGCACCTTACTAGCGGGAATCGGGAATGAGCAGTTCTTC. This codes for CASTLLAGIGNEQFF.